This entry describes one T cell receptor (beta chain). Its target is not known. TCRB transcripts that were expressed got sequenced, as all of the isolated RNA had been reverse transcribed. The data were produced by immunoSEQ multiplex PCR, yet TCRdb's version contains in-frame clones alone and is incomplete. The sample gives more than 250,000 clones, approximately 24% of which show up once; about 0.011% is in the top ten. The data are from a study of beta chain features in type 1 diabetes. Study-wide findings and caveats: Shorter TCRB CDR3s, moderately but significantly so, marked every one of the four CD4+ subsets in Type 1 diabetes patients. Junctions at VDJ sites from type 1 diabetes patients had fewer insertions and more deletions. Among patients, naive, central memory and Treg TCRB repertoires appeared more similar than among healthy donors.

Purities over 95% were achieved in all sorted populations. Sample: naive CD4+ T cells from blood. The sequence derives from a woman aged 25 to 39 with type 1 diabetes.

CDR3 sequence: CAWSGDSNYGYTF. CDR3 in DNA: TGTGCCTGGAGCGGCGACAGTAACTATGGCTACACCTTC. This chain joins TRBV30 and TRBJ1-2; D is possibly TRBD1 (5 bases). Trimming cost V 3 bases and J 1 base, with 9 bases left between them. Germline lookup yields CDR1 GTSNPN and CDR2 SVGIG (reference sequence). The CDR3 has 13 residues.